This TCR beta chain was documented in a study of CD8+CD57+ T cells in acquired aplastic anemia. The overall study: When averaged, DNA from sorted CD4+ and CD8+ cells came to approximately 3.2 ug.

General study points: Researchers report that around 30 CD8+ CDR3 sequences appeared in both patients and controls. Between the patient and control groups, CD8+ Simpson's diversity did not differ significantly.

The CDR3 is made up of 14 amino acids, end residues included. Germline CDR1 is SNHLY and CDR2 is FYNNEI. Previously, flow cytometry had revealed CD8+CD57+ cell expansion in the patients chosen for sequencing. With no exception, the patients had severe acquired aplastic anemia. Points on this clonotype: Its antigen is as yet unknown. Because the CDR3's place on the DNA is in doubt, the DNA is left out and the CDR3 is given as listed by TCRdb.

Template material for TCR beta VDJ and CDR3 profiling consisted of genomic DNA. From the reads, TCRdb called clonotypes with MiXCR, one entry per CDR3 protein. The data contain hundreds of thousands of distinct CDR3 sequences, 82% of them seen just once; the ten biggest clones take up 42%. The source material was sorted CD4+, CD8+, or CD8+CD57+ T cells (not recorded which) from PBMCs. This receptor was obtained from a human donor with aplastic anemia. The rearrangement uses TRBV2 and TRBJ2-7; the listed D gene, TRBD1, was not tested against the DNA. This CDR3 is CASGGGGTATQYFV.